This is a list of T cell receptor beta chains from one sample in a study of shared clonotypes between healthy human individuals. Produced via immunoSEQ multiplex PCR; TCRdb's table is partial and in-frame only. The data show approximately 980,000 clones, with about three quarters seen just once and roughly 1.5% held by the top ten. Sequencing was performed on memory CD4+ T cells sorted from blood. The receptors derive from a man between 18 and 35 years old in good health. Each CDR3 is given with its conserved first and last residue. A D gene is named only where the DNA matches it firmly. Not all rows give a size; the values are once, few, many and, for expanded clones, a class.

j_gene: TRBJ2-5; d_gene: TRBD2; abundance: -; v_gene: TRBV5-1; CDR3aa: CASGRSGRAEETQYF; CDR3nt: TGCGCCAGTGGACGTAGCGGGAGGGCCGAAGAGACCCAGTACTTC
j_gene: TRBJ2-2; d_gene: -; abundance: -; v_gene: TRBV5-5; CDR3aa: CASSLWDTPNTGELFF; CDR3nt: TGTGCCAGCAGCTTGTGGGACACCCCGAACACCGGGGAGCTGTTTTTT
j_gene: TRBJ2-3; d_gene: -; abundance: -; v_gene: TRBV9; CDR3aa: CASSVFSSTDTQYF; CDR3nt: TGTGCCAGCAGCGTCTTTTCTAGCACAGATACGCAGTATTTT
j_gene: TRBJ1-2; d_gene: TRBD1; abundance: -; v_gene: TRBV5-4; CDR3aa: CASSQTQGAINGYTF; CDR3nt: TGTGCCAGCAGTCAAACCCAGGGGGCGATTAATGGCTACACCTTC
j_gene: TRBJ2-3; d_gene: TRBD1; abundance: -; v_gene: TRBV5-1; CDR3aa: CASSEGQGGGTDTQYF; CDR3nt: TGCGCCAGCAGCGAGGGACAGGGTGGGGGCACAGATACGCAGTATTTT
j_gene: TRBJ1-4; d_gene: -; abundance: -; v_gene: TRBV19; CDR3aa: CASSIDLDASSTNEKLFF; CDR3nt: TGTGCCAGTAGTATCGATCTGGACGCATCTTCAACTAATGAAAAACTGTTTTTT
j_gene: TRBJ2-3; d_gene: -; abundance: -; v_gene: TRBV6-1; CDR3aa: CASSPRRSDTQYF; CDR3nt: TGTGCCAGCAGTCCGCGGAGGTCAGATACGCAGTATTTT
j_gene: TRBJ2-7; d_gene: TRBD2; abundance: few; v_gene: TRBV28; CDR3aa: CASRGGAGSYEQYF; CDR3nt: TGTGCCAGCCGGGGAGGGGCAGGGTCCTACGAGCAGTACTTC
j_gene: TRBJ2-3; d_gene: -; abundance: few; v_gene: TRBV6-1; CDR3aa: CASSPGQSTDTQYF; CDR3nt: TGTGCCAGCAGCCCCGGACAGAGCACAGATACGCAGTATTTT
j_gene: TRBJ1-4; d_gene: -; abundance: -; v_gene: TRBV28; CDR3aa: CASSPRGPTTNEKLFF; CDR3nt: TGTGCCAGCAGCCCTAGGGGCCCCACAACTAATGAAAAACTGTTTTTT
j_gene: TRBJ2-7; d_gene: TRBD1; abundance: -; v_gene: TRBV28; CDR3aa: CASSSYFSGTGVYRSSYEQYF; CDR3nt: TGTGCCAGCAGTTCCTACTTTTCCGGGACAGGGGTGTATAGGAGCTCCTACGAGCAGTACTTC
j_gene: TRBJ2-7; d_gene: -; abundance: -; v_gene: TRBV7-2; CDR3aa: CASSFNKWVSYEQYF; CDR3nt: TGTGCCAGCAGCTTTAACAAGTGGGTATCTTACGAGCAGTACTTC
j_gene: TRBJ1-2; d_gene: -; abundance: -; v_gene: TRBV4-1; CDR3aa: CASSHLEGGGLGYTF; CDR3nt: TGCGCCAGCAGCCATCTCGAGGGCGGGGGGCTTGGCTACACCTTC
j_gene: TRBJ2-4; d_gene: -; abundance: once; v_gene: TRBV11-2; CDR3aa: CASSPGAEIILAKNIQYF; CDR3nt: TGTGCCAGCAGCCCGGGGGCGGAGATAATCCTAGCCAAAAACATTCAGTACTTC
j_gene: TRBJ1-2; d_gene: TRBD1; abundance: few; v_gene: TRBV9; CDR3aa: CASSVVGQGDGYTF; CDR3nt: TGTGCCAGCAGCGTAGTGGGACAGGGGGACGGCTACACCTTC
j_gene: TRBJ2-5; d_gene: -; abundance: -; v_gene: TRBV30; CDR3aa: CAWGVGETQYF; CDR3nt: TGTGCCTGGGGGGTGGGAGAGACCCAGTACTTC
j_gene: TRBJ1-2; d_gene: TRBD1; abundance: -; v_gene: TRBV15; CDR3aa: CATSRSDRENYGYTF; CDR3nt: TGTGCCACCAGCAGATCTGACAGGGAAAACTATGGCTACACCTTC
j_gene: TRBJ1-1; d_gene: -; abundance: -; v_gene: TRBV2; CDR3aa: CASVRQISEAFF; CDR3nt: TGTGCCAGCGTACGCCAGATCTCTGAAGCTTTCTTT